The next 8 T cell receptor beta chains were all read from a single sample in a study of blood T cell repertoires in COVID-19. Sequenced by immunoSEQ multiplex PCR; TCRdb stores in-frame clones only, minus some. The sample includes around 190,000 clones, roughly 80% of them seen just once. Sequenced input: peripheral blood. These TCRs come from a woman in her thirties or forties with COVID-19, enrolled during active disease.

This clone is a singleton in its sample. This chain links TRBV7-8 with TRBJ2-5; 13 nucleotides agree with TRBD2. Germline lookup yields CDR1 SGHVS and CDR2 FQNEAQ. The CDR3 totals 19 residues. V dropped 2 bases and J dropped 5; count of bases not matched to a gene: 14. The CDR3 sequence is CASSLIRTSGREVGETQYF. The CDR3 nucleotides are TGTGCCAGCAGCTTAATCCGGACTAGCGGGAGAGAGGTCGGGGAGACCCAGTACTTC.

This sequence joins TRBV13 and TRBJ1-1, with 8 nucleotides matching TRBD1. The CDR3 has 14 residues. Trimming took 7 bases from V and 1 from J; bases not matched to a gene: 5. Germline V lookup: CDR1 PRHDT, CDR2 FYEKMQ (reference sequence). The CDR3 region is CASILDRGNTEAFF. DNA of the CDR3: TGTGCCAGCATCCTCGACAGGGGGAACACTGAAGCTTTCTTT.

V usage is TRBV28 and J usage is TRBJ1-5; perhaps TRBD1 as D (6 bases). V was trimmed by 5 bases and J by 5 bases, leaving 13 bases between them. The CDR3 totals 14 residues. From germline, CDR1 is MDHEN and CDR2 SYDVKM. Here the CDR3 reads CASSPRTAHQPQHF. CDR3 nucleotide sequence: TGTGCCAGCAGTCCCAGGACAGCCCATCAGCCCCAGCATTTT.

For the CDR3, the DNA is TGTGCCAGCAGTGAAGGTCTAGCGGGAGCCACACAGCAGTTCTTC. Its translation: CASSEGLAGATQQFF. This chain connects TRBV6-1 to TRBJ2-1, with TRBD2 identical over 10 bases. V was clipped by 1 base and J by 11 bases; unmatched bases: 8. The CDR3 runs to 15 residues. Per the germline V gene, CDR1 is MNHNS and CDR2 is SASEGT.

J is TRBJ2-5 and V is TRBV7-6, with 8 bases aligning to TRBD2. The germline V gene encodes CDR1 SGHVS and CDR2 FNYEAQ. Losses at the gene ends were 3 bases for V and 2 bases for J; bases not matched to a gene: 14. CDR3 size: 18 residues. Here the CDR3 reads CASSFGVAGSTSQETQYF. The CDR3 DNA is TGTGCCAGCAGCTTCGGAGTAGCGGGGTCGACGAGTCAAGAGACCCAGTACTTC. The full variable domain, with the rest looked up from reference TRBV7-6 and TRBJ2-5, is GAGVSQSPRYKVTKRGQDVALRCDPISGHVSLYWYRQALGQGPEFLTYFNYEAQQDKSGLPNDRFSAERPEGSISTLTIQRTEQRDSAMYRCASSFGVAGSTSQETQYFGPGTRLLVL.

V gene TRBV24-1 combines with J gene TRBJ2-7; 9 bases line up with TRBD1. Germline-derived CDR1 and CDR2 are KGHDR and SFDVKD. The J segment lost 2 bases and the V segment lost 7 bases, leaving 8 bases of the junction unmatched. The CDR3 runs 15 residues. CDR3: CATSGVGQGAYEQYF. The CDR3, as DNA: TGTGCCACCAGCGGTGTGGGACAGGGAGCCTACGAGCAGTACTTC.

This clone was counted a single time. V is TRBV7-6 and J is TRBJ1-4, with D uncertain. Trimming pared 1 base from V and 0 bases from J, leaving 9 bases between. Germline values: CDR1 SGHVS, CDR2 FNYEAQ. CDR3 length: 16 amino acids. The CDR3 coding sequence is TGTGCCAGCAGCTTAGGGGCCGCCGCAACTAATGAAAAACTGTTTTTT. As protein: CASSLGAAATNEKLFF. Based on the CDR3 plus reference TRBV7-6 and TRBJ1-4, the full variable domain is GAGVSQSPRYKVTKRGQDVALRCDPISGHVSLYWYRQALGQGPEFLTYFNYEAQQDKSGLPNDRFSAERPEGSISTLTIQRTEQRDSAMYRCASSLGAAATNEKLFFGSGTQLSVL.

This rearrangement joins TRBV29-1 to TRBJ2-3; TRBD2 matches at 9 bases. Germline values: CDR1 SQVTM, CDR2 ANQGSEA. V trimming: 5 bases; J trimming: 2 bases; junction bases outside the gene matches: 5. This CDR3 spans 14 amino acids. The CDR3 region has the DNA TGCAGCGTTATTAGCGGGGGAAACACAGATACGCAGTATTTT. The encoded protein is CSVISGGNTDTQYF.